This TCR beta chain was sequenced in a study of blood T cell repertoires in COVID-19. Looking at the study overall: Whether acute or convalescent, the COVID-19 samples came from the United States, Italy and Spain. T cells, B-cell-depleted T cells, or PBMCs provided the cDNA or gDNA that served as material.

Source study methods: Reference gene primers were amplified, and this amplification served to estimate nucleated cell counts. Clones were sequenced by immunoSEQ multiplex PCR, and TCRdb holds only the in-frame ones, with some missing. V and J calls plus clone size are reproduced from that table; the DNA served to infer D and trimming. The sample includes about 320,000 clones, approximately 85% seen only once; the top ten take just over 7%. Trimming cost V 0 bases and J 0 bases; bases outside gene matches: 7. This CDR3 region has 20 residues. Germline V gene data show CDR1 as SGHVS and CDR2 as FNYEAQ.

The genes are TRBV7-6 and TRBJ2-2; 13 bases are shared with TRBD2. The sequencing sample was made of peripheral blood. The TCR comes from a human donor in a cohort sampled during active COVID-19. CDR3 residues: CASSLALRGTSGANTGELFF. In nucleotides, the CDR3 is TGTGCCAGCAGCTTAGCCCTTCGCGGGACTAGCGGGGCGAACACCGGGGAGCTGTTTTTT.